A single sample gave rise to the 8 T cell receptor beta chains below, sequenced in a study of blood T cell repertoires in COVID-19. The protocol was immunoSEQ multiplex PCR, while the TCRdb copy is restricted to in-frame clones and leaves out a portion. The repertoire holds some 390,000 clones, with about nine tenths as singletons. The material sequenced was PBMCs or T cells enriched from blood (not recorded which). All receptors derive from a young woman who had recovered from COVID-19.

The chain employs TRBV7-8 and TRBJ2-5, with D possibly being TRBD1 (6 bases). Deletions cut 6 bases from V and 8 bases from J, with 16 bases between. The germline V gene has CDR1 SGHVS and CDR2 FQNEAQ. The CDR3 consists of 13 residues. The CDR3 DNA is TGTGCCAGCAGACGGACAGATGCCGATACCCAGTACTTC. It is translated as CASRRTDADTQYF.

The rearrangement uses TRBV7-2 and TRBJ1-1, with D uncertain. Germline V gene lookup returns CDR1 SGHTA and CDR2 FQGNSA. V was pared by 2 bases and J by 4 bases, with 2 bases between. CDR3 length: 11 residues. The CDR3 coding sequence is TGTGCCAGCAGCTTACGCACTGAAGCTTTCTTT. Amino acids: CASSLRTEAFF.

The chain recombines TRBV4-1 with TRBJ1-5; no firm D call. Per the germline V gene, CDR1 is MGHRA and CDR2 is YSYEKL. V was shortened by 8 bases and J by 6 bases, with 23 bases between the two germline ends. This CDR3 has 16 amino acids. The CDR3 nucleotides are TGCGCCAGCGAGATAAATTGGAACAGCTCCCTTCAGCCCCAGCATTTT. Protein sequence: CASEINWNSSLQPQHF.

The chain carries TRBV9 and TRBJ2-7, with 12 bases aligning to TRBD2. The germline gives CDR1 SGDLS, CDR2 YYNGEE. Trimming took 4 bases from V and 4 from J; bases not matched to a gene: 12. The CDR3 is 17 amino acids. CDR3 sequence reads: CASSPLAGGRLGYEQYF. DNA for the CDR3: TGTGCCAGCAGCCCACTAGCGGGAGGCCGCCTTGGGTACGAGCAGTACTTC.

The CDR3: CASSQVGGGYEQYF. In DNA, the CDR3 is TGTGCCAGCAGCCAAGTGGGAGGGGGGTACGAGCAGTACTTC. The genes are TRBV3-1 (or the pseudogene TRBV3-2) and TRBJ2-7; TRBD2 is a possible D gene (7 bases). Deletions cut 1 base from V and 4 bases from J, with 11 bases between. The CDR3 is 14 amino acids. Germline CDR1 is LGHDT and CDR2 is YNNKEL (reference sequence).

The gene calls are TRBV7-2 and TRBJ1-6, with a possible D match to TRBD1 (6 bases). Between the trimmed V and J ends, which lost 1 base and 1 base, there was a span of 17 bases. Looked up from germline, CDR1 is SGHTA and CDR2 is FQGNSA. The CDR3 totals 19 residues. The CDR3 reads CASSLVGGRIGSYNSPLHF. The CDR3 DNA sequence: TGTGCCAGCAGCTTAGTCGGGGGGCGGATTGGATCCTATAATTCACCCCTCCACTTT.

The chain couples TRBV6-5 to TRBJ2-7, with 8 bases fitting TRBD1. Germline lookup yields CDR1 MNHEY and CDR2 SVGAGI. The CDR3 consists of 15 residues. V dropped 7 bases and J dropped 2; count of bases not matched to a gene: 10. CDR3 coding DNA: TGTGCCAGCAACCGACAGGGGTTAATCCCCTACGAGCAGTACTTC. This codes for CASNRQGLIPYEQYF.

The chain recombines TRBV12-5 with TRBJ2-7; perhaps D is TRBD1 or TRBD2 (6 bases each). Germline V lookup: CDR1 LGHNT, CDR2 FRNRAP. Trimming cost V 5 bases and J 5 bases, with 16 bases left between them. The CDR3 spans 14 residues. CDR3 protein: CASGVGQGGDEQYF. The CDR3 DNA sequence: TGTGCTAGTGGTGTGGGACAAGGCGGGGACGAGCAGTACTTC.